The 3 T cell receptor beta chains in this list originate from one sample, sequenced in a study of T cell responses to AZD1222 COVID-19 vaccine. This table comes from immunoSEQ multiplex PCR, and its TCRdb copy is limited to in-frame clones, with some not included. The table has 68,000 or so clones, 88% seen once; the top ten hold about 8%. The sample in question was peripheral blood, obtained on day 0 of AZD1222 vaccination. The receptor source for this set is an adult in good health.

The genes are TRBV5-1 and TRBJ2-1; TRBD2 matches at 11 bases. The CDR3 is made up of 16 amino acids. Germline CDR1 reads SGHRS; CDR2 reads YFSETQ. V lost 1 base, J lost 5 bases, and 5 bases stayed unmatched. CDR3 in DNA: TGCGCCAGCAGCTTGAACCCGGGACTAGCGGACAATGAGCAGTTCTTC. Amino acid sequence: CASSLNPGLADNEQFF.

The chain has TRBV25-1 and TRBJ2-4; D not certain. The CDR3 has 18 residues. V was clipped by 0 bases and J by 0 bases, with 15 bases between them. Germline-derived CDR1 and CDR2 are MGHDK and SYGVNS. As DNA, the CDR3 is TGTGCCAGCAGTGAATATGAAACCGCGGAACTAGCCAAAAACATTCAGTACTTC. Its translation is CASSEYETAELAKNIQYF. Full variable domain (remainder filled in from reference TRBV25-1 and TRBJ2-4): EADIYQTPRYLVIGTGKKITLECSQTMGHDKMYWYQQDPGMELHLIHYSYGVNSTEKGDLSSESTVSRIRTEHFPLTLESARPSHTSQYLCASSEYETAELAKNIQYFGAGTRLSVL.

The chain recombines TRBV6-4 with TRBJ2-3; 10 positions match TRBD2. The germline CDR1 and CDR2 sequences are MRHNA and SNTAGT. The CDR3 totals 15 residues. V was pared by 6 bases and J by 1 base, with 4 bases of the junction left unmatched. CDR3 sequence: CASSATSGGTDTQYF. The CDR3 coding sequence is TGTGCCAGCAGCGCCACTAGCGGGGGCACAGATACGCAGTATTTT.